The clone carrying this T cell receptor beta chain was counted between two and nine times. Its target is unknown. Time point described: newly diagnosed GD, antithyroid drugs for less than 3 months. PBMC RNA served as the TCR library source. Collection of peripheral blood (around 10 milliliters) was done using EDTA tubes. This specimen comes from a study of regulatory T cells in long-lasting Graves disease. The study, taken as a whole, reports: Newly diagnosed disease favored TRBV20-1 and TRBJ2-1 over persistent disease.

CDR3-region Arm-PCR and iRepertoire HTBI primers produced the TCR beta libraries. Authors' processing steps: Detected in the samples were about 58 TRBV and 14 TRBJ segments. TCRdb reprocessed the multiplex PCR reads via MiXCR and lists one record per CDR3 protein. These V and J calls originate from TCRdb's pipeline instead of the authors' own analysis. This sample yields 350,000 to 550,000 distinct CDR3 sequences, of which over 15% are seen a single time; about 23% belongs to the top ten. The V end lost 2 bases, the J end lost 2 bases, and 7 bases lay between the germline ends. Germline V gene sequence: CDR1 MNHEY, CDR2 SMNVEV (reference sequence). This CDR3 comprises 14 residues. The sample was also reused in another study, on T cells in Graves' hyperthyroidism and ophthalmopathy. That work states: Exclusion criteria comprised uncontrolled infection, other autoimmune disease, pregnancy or lactation.

The sequencing here drew on peripheral blood mononuclear cells (PBMCs), taken at new diagnosis, from a patient treated with antithyroid drugs. This TCR came from a woman younger than 30 with Graves disease. The V and J genes are TRBV27 and TRBJ2-1, with D possibly being TRBD1 or TRBD2 (5 bases each). The CDR3 protein is CASSLKGPYNEQFF. In DNA, the CDR3 is TGTGCCAGCAGTTTAAAGGGACCCTACAATGAGCAGTTCTTC.